Sequencing of this T cell receptor beta chain was carried out in a study of T-cell memory formation after mild COVID-19. Turning to the study itself: TCR clusters largely stayed donor specific.

Each CDR3 protein gets one entry after TCRdb re-called the 5' RACE reads with MiXCR. The sample contains 92,000 or so distinct CDR3 sequences, approximately 13% of which appear only once. The CDR3 consists of 12 residues. The germline V gene has CDR1 MNHEY and CDR2 SVGAGI. Trimming took off 8 bases at V and 2 bases at J, with 9 bases between the two ends. The sample comprised PBMCs or a T cell subset sorted from them (not recorded which). The receptor was derived from an adult woman who had mild COVID-19 (a few samples of this study predate the infection). Cell type and time point are not known. V gene TRBV6-5 combines with J gene TRBJ1-2; weak D call: TRBD1 (6 bases). The CDR3 protein is CASAGQNYGYTF. DNA for the CDR3: TGTGCCAGCGCCGGACAGAACTATGGCTACACCTTC.